This T cell receptor (beta chain) was profiled in a study of blood T cell dynamics during melanoma immunotherapy. Whole-study context: Metastatic melanoma patients received first-line pembrolizumab or nivolumab plus ipilimumab.

TCRdb keeps only in-frame clones here, not all; method: immunoSEQ multiplex PCR. Counted here are around 14,000 clones, 70% to 90% occurring once; the ten biggest clones make up about 4.6%. Time point specified: pre-treatment baseline. This clonotype was obtained from a human donor with melanoma. Sequencing used blood, obtained from a patient treated with checkpoint blockade.

Here the CDR3 reads CASRHPGQEKVGEKLFF. CDR3 DNA sequence: TGCGCCAGCAGACACCCGGGACAGGAAAAAGTTGGTGAAAAACTGTTTTTT. The rearrangement links TRBV4-1 to TRBJ1-4; 8 bases align to TRBD1. The CDR3 has 17 amino acids. V lost 6 bases, J lost 7 bases, and 16 bases stayed unmatched. Germline V lookup: CDR1 MGHRA, CDR2 YSYEKL.